A single T cell receptor beta chain is shown here with its context. These data come from a study of shared clonotypes between healthy human individuals. Investigators divided CD4+ cells into CD45RA+ naive and CD45RA-negative memory subsets. V gave up 6 bases and J gave up 5 bases; unmatched junction bases: 8. Germline CDR1 MNHEY, CDR2 SVGAGI. CDR3 length: 14 residues. Here immunoSEQ multiplex PCR was the method, and the copy in TCRdb shows in-frame clones only, minus some. The data show roughly 640,000 clones, approximately 79% seen once. This clonotype was sampled from a woman aged 30 to 39 in good health. The gene calls are TRBV6-5 and TRBJ2-3; 7 bases line up with TRBD1. Sequences were obtained from memory CD4+ T cells sorted from blood. Sample subset: CD45RA-negative fraction. The CDR3, as DNA: TGTGCCAGCAGGCCACAGGGGTTTGGAGATACGCAGTATTTT. Its protein product is CASRPQGFGDTQYF.